The present entry profiles one TCR beta chain with its context. Clones were read by immunoSEQ multiplex PCR, and TCRdb kept only the in-frame ones, dropping some. Seen here are some 73,000 clones, 85% to 95% observed once, and the top ten hold 4.5% to 5%. This sample stems from a study of technical replicates of blood from a few donors. V lost 2 bases and J 2 bases, leaving 13 bases between the germline ends. There are 14 residues in the CDR3. Per the germline V gene, CDR1 is GTSNPN and CDR2 is SVGIG (reference sequence). The receptor comes from a human donor in good health. Some clones in this sample may be carry-over from other donors' samples. The sample taken for sequencing was PBMCs. This chain connects TRBV30 to TRBJ2-7; tentatively, D is TRBD2 (5 bases). CDR3 in amino acids: CAWSTSSGPYEQYF. The CDR3 coding sequence is TGTGCCTGGAGTACATCAAGCGGACCCTACGAGCAGTACTTC.